The 21 T cell receptor beta chains in this list originate from one sample, sequenced in a study of regulatory T cells in long-lasting Graves disease (dated by TCRdb to the early 2020s). Read against the paper, the sample's time point label means: newly diagnosed GD, antithyroid drugs for less than 3 months. For both TCR sequencing and RNA sequencing, RNA was extracted from PBMCs using TRIzol. Library method: multiplex PCR. The reads were generated on an Illumina HiSeq 4000. TCR beta libraries were built with iRepertoire HTBI primers and Arm-PCR amplification of CDR3 regions. TCRdb took the public reads, trimmed them with fastp at Q25, ran MiXCR for clone calling and kept in-frame beta chains. Every entry covers one CDR3 protein and lists the most common genes and DNA from its rows. The sample has about 470,000 distinct CDR3 sequences on record, under 15% of them singletons. The top ten clones comprise 15% to 20% of the sample.

The same data also contributed to another study, on T cells in Graves' hyperthyroidism and ophthalmopathy.

The input for sequencing was peripheral blood mononuclear cells (PBMCs), taken at new diagnosis, from a patient treated with antithyroid drugs. The receptors here all came from a woman aged 30 to 39 with Graves disease. Donor details come from another sample of the same person, matched by shared clones.

This clonotype was seen only once. V is TRBV5-1 and J is TRBJ2-1; D is ambiguous. Trimming left V 2 bases short and J 10 bases short, with 7 bases between. This CDR3 comprises 11 residues. Germline V gene sequence: CDR1 SGHRS, CDR2 YFSETQ. The CDR3: CASSLAWEQFF. CDR3 sequence (DNA): TGCGCCAGCAGCTTAGCTTGGGAGCAGTTCTTC.

This clonotype was detected ten times or more. CDR3 sequence: CSARDGGRAPTETQYF. The CDR3 DNA reads TGCAGTGCTAGAGATGGGGGCCGGGCACCGACAGAGACCCAGTACTTC. The chain employs TRBV20-1 and TRBJ2-5, with D tentatively TRBD1 (6 bases). Germline CDR1 and CDR2: DFQATT and SNEGSKA (reference sequence). This CDR3 is 16 amino acids long. The V end was cut by 0 bases, the J end by 4 bases, with 18 bases between.

This clonotype is a singleton in its sample. This may stem from a read error, because a much larger clone lies one nucleotide away. The genes are TRBV6-2 or TRBV6-3 and TRBJ2-5, with 9 bases identical to TRBD2. The germline V gene has CDR1 MNHEY and CDR2 SVGEGT. This CDR3 is 16 amino acids long. J gave up 5 bases and V 5 bases, and 12 bases lay outside the gene matches. The CDR3, as DNA: TGTGCCAGCAGTGAAGCCATCCAGCGGGAGGAGGAGACCCAGTACTTC. This encodes CASSEAIQREEETQYF.

This clonotype was counted ten times or more. This chain uses TRBV15 with TRBJ2-3; 9 bases map to TRBD2. CDR1 LNHNV and CDR2 YYDKDF come from the germline V gene (reference sequence). V shed 8 bases and J 5 bases; nucleotides not matched to a gene: 11. CDR3 size: 15 residues. CDR3 bases: TGTGCCACCTCGGGACTAGCCAAGTCTAAAGATACGCAGTATTTT. Translation gives CATSGLAKSKDTQYF.

This clonotype was counted ten times or more. V is TRBV11-1 and J is TRBJ1-6, with D possibly TRBD1 on 6 matching bases. This CDR3 has 15 amino acids. Trimming removed 1 base at V and 9 bases at J, with 13 bases between. Germline V gene lookup returns CDR1 SGHAT and CDR2 FQDESV (reference sequence). This CDR3 reads CASSLDLDRSSPLHF. In DNA form, the CDR3 reads TGTGCCAGCAGCTTAGACCTAGACAGGAGTTCACCCCTCCACTTT.

V usage is TRBV7-6 and J usage is TRBJ2-7; unclear D gene. The CDR3 length is 13 residues. V lost 3 bases and J 2 bases, leaving 8 bases between the germline ends. Germline V gene lookup returns CDR1 SGHVS and CDR2 FNYEAQ. CDR3 residues: CASSFDRAYEQYF. The CDR3 DNA follows: TGTGCCAGCAGCTTTGACCGGGCCTACGAGCAGTACTTC.

Notes on this clonotype: This sequence may be a read error, since a much larger clone differs from it by one base. The V and J genes are TRBV6-2 or TRBV6-3 and TRBJ2-5, with 14 bases matching TRBD2. Germline V CDR1 and CDR2: MNHEY, SVGEGT. This CDR3 comprises 17 residues. This CDR3 reads CASSRLAGGRWGEAQYF. The CDR3 nucleotides are TGTGCCAGCAGTCGACTAGCGGGAGGGCGCTGGGGAGAGGCCCAGTACTTC.

This chain links TRBV9 with TRBJ2-2; 8 positions agree with TRBD2. Trimming cost V 0 bases and J 5 bases; bases outside gene matches: 6. The CDR3 contains 16 residues. Germline V gives CDR1 SGDLS, CDR2 YYNGEE. The CDR3 spells CASSVAGGSRTGELFF. CDR3 DNA: TGTGCCAGCAGCGTAGCGGGGGGGTCGAGGACCGGGGAGCTGTTTTTT.

The chain recombines TRBV6-4 with TRBJ2-7, with D possibly TRBD1 on 6 matching bases. This CDR3 is 14 amino acids long. The V end was cut by 11 bases, the J end by 0 bases, with 17 bases between. Germline-derived CDR1 and CDR2 are MRHNA and SNTAGT. CDR3 nucleotides: TGTGCCGGGAAGCTCACAGGGCACTCCTACGAGCAGTACTTC. Amino acid sequence: CAGKLTGHSYEQYF.

The rearrangement uses TRBV9 and TRBJ2-5; 10 bases map to TRBD2. Germline CDR1 is SGDLS and CDR2 is YYNGEE. The V gene end was trimmed by 2 bases and the J gene end by 5 bases; junction bases not matched to a gene: 12. The CDR3 has 17 amino acids. The CDR3: CASSVPLTSGSVETQYF. The CDR3 region has the DNA TGTGCCAGCAGCGTCCCCCTGACTAGCGGGTCTGTGGAGACCCAGTACTTC. The entire variable domain, with the rest obtained from reference TRBV9 and TRBJ2-5, is as follows: DSGVTQTPKHLITATGQRVTLRCSPRSGDLSVYWYQQSLDQGLQFLIQYYNGEERAKGNILERFSAQQFPDLHSELNLSSLELGDSALYFCASSVPLTSGSVETQYFGPGTRLLVL.

This clonotype occurred many times. The V and J genes are TRBV28 and TRBJ1-5; D perhaps matches TRBD1 (5 bases). Germline V gene sequence: CDR1 MDHEN, CDR2 SYDVKM. The V end lost 1 base, the J end lost 2 bases, and 12 bases lay between the germline ends. CDR3 size: 16 residues. Written as DNA, the CDR3 is TGTGCCAGCAGTTTATTGAGCGGGGCCGGCAATCAGCCCCAGCATTTT. Translated, it gives CASSLLSGAGNQPQHF.

This clonotype was seen repeatedly, ten times or more. This chain connects TRBV13 to TRBJ2-7; maybe TRBD1 (6 bases). There are 14 residues in the CDR3. V lost 5 bases to trimming and J lost 3 bases, with 14 bases between them. Per the germline V gene, CDR1 is PRHDT and CDR2 is FYEKMQ (reference sequence). DNA for the CDR3: TGTGCCAGCAGCCCGGCTACAGGGCTCTACGAGCAGTACTTC. Its protein is CASSPATGLYEQYF.

The sample holds many counts of this clonotype. V gene TRBV11-2 combines with J gene TRBJ2-1; 7 bases are a match to TRBD2. This CDR3 contains 15 residues. Germline V CDR1 and CDR2: SGHAT, FQNNGV. V dropped 3 bases and J dropped 5; count of bases not matched to a gene: 7. DNA for the CDR3: TGTGCCAGCAGCTTCCTCCAGAGCGGGAACAATGAGCAGTTCTTC. Translating it yields CASSFLQSGNNEQFF.

CDR3 sequence (DNA): TGTGCCATCGATCCCAGGGGTTTTACAGATACGCAGTATTTT. Amino acid sequence: CAIDPRGFTDTQYF. The rearrangement links TRBV10-3 to TRBJ2-3; a possible D gene is TRBD1 (6 bases). V lost 8 bases and J 3 bases, leaving 15 bases between the germline ends. From germline, CDR1 is ENHRY and CDR2 SYGVKD. The CDR3 has 14 residues.

The chain employs TRBV29-1 and TRBJ2-3; 8 bases align to TRBD2. With 2 bases clipped from V and 3 bases from J, the junction kept 7 bases outside the gene matches. The CDR3 consists of 15 residues. Germline CDR1 and CDR2: SQVTM and ANQGSEA. CDR3 coding DNA: TGCAGCGTTGAACAACATAGCGGGACGACAGATACGCAGTATTTT. It translates to CSVEQHSGTTDTQYF.

This clonotype was seen ten or more times. The J gene is TRBJ2-1, the V gene TRBV2, with D perhaps matching TRBD2 (7 bases). Germline V gene lookup returns CDR1 SNHLY and CDR2 FYNNEI. The CDR3 is made up of 16 amino acids. Trimming left V 6 bases short and J 2 bases short, with 17 bases between. CDR3 loop: CASSREGGGTYNEQFF. The CDR3 DNA reads TGTGCCAGCAGCCGCGAAGGGGGAGGGACCTACAATGAGCAGTTCTTC.

The chain links TRBV11-2 to TRBJ2-1, with 8 bases identical to TRBD2. The CDR3 loop spans 15 amino acids. The V gene end was trimmed by 5 bases and the J gene end by 8 bases; junction bases not matched to a gene: 11. Germline lookup yields CDR1 SGHAT and CDR2 FQNNGV. CDR3 DNA sequence: TGTGCCAGCAGCCCCTACGCGGGAGGCGGCGATGAGCAGTTCTTC. Amino acids: CASSPYAGGGDEQFF.

This clonotype appeared a few times. The genes are TRBV6-1 and TRBJ2-1; D call uncertain. Germline V lookup: CDR1 MNHNS, CDR2 SASEGT. The CDR3 sequence is 15 residues long. Trimming stripped 4 bases from V and 5 bases from J, with 15 bases between. The CDR3 region has the DNA TGTGCCAGCAGTGTGGTCCAAAACACAGACAATGAGCAGTTCTTC. As protein: CASSVVQNTDNEQFF.

The rearrangement joins TRBV9 to TRBJ2-3, with D perhaps TRBD1 or TRBD2 (5 bases each). Germline CDR1 reads SGDLS; CDR2 reads YYNGEE. Trimming stripped 4 bases from V and 4 bases from J, with 13 bases between. This CDR3 has 14 residues. The CDR3 here is CASSYRGSPDTQYF. The CDR3 DNA reads TGTGCCAGCAGCTACCGGGGCTCCCCAGATACGCAGTATTTT.

With respect to this clonotype: A single base separates this from a much larger clone, so it may be a read error. The V gene is TRBV11-1, the J gene TRBJ2-1; 15 bases are shared with TRBD2. The CDR3 has 17 amino acids. Germline CDR1 is SGHAT and CDR2 is FQDESV (reference sequence). The CDR3 spells CASSSGLAGGYYNEQLF. The CDR3 nucleotides are TGTGCCAGCAGCTCGGGACTAGCGGGAGGATACTACAATGAGCAGCTCTTC.

This clonotype has ten or more counts. V gene TRBV20-1 combines with J gene TRBJ2-1, with TRBD2 matching 10 bases. The CDR3 contains 15 residues. After removal of 4 bases from V and 8 bases from J, the junction contained 11 bases not matched to a gene. Germline CDR1 is DFQATT and CDR2 is SNEGSKA (reference sequence). Here the CDR3 reads CSAMPLGTSAYEQFF. The CDR3 DNA reads as TGCAGTGCTATGCCCCTCGGGACTAGCGCCTATGAGCAGTTCTTC.